These T cell receptor beta chains were read from a single sample in a study of read filtering for tumor transcriptome and immune sequencing. TCRdb reprocessed the reads with MiXCR, giving one entry per CDR3 protein. The profile shows tens of thousands of distinct CDR3 sequences, 20% to 25% of them singletons. Sequenced material: a population of CD138-negative cells sorted from bone marrow. The receptors here all came from a donor aged 40 or older with multiple myeloma. The CDR3 runs from the conserved cysteine through the conserved F or W. Fields, in order: V gene, CDR3 length, CDR3 protein.

V gene: TRBV28; CDR3 length: 15; CDR3 protein: CASSPLAGGTDTQYF
V gene: TRBV7-4; CDR3 length: 13; CDR3 protein: CASSLAPNTEAFF
V gene: TRBV7-9; CDR3 length: 15; CDR3 protein: CASRPTGTRNTEAFF
V gene: TRBV5-1; CDR3 length: 15; CDR3 protein: CASSLAGQGHQPQHF
V gene: TRBV20-1; CDR3 length: 12; CDR3 protein: CSAKTGNQPQHF
V gene: TRBV7-9; CDR3 length: 19; CDR3 protein: CASSRLGTDYPSGANVLTF
V gene: TRBV6-1; CDR3 length: 15; CDR3 protein: CASSARWPNREKLFF
V gene: TRBV11-2; CDR3 length: 15; CDR3 protein: CASSPLAGGQETQYF
V gene: TRBV5-1; CDR3 length: 14; CDR3 protein: CASRPPSGANVLTF
V gene: TRBV5-1; CDR3 length: 16; CDR3 protein: CASRPRQGGNTGELFF
V gene: TRBV29-1; CDR3 length: 12; CDR3 protein: CSVRTGAHEQYF
V gene: TRBV12-3/TRBV12-4; CDR3 length: 14; CDR3 protein: CASSSTGFNSPLHF
V gene: TRBV7-3; CDR3 length: 15; CDR3 protein: CASSRDSGGSYEQYF
V gene: TRBV28; CDR3 length: 14; CDR3 protein: CASVDRDSPYEQYF
V gene: TRBV6-2/TRBV6-3; CDR3 length: 17; CDR3 protein: CASSFLPGQGVHQPQHF
V gene: TRBV7-6; CDR3 length: 16; CDR3 protein: CASILLGTGVSGELFF
V gene: TRBV28; CDR3 length: 14; CDR3 protein: CASSLTIRGSPLHF
V gene: TRBV5-1; CDR3 length: 13; CDR3 protein: CASSLTVGETQYF
V gene: TRBV6-1; CDR3 length: 14; CDR3 protein: CASRSDRGNTEAFF
V gene: TRBV7-3; CDR3 length: 13; CDR3 protein: CASSLNLGGEAFF
V gene: TRBV28; CDR3 length: 17; CDR3 protein: CASSPIRTSGSYNEQFF
V gene: TRBV10-2; CDR3 length: 14; CDR3 protein: CASSDPSGPPEQFF
V gene: TRBV5-1; CDR3 length: 16; CDR3 protein: CASSLSLGGTSSEQYF
V gene: TRBV28; CDR3 length: 12; CDR3 protein: CASSSQLQPQHF
V gene: TRBV9; CDR3 length: 14; CDR3 protein: CASSVAVNTGELFF
V gene: TRBV14; CDR3 length: 15; CDR3 protein: CASSQLAGRADTQYF
V gene: TRBV29-1; CDR3 length: 13; CDR3 protein: CTADRADGDTQYF
V gene: TRBV5-1; CDR3 length: 15; CDR3 protein: CASVQDLPGTGELFF
V gene: TRBV9; CDR3 length: 15; CDR3 protein: CASSVGEGSYNEQFF
V gene: TRBV5-4; CDR3 length: 16; CDR3 protein: CASSLGDREVDSPLHF
V gene: TRBV27; CDR3 length: 13; CDR3 protein: CASSLIPNSPLHF
V gene: TRBV5-1; CDR3 length: 17; CDR3 protein: CASSETPGQAWNTEAFF
V gene: TRBV24-1; CDR3 length: 14; CDR3 protein: CATSDLVKGGELFF
V gene: TRBV12-3/TRBV12-4; CDR3 length: 16; CDR3 protein: CATLTRGAKNTGELFF
V gene: TRBV2; CDR3 length: 14; CDR3 protein: CASSERDLGSEQFF
V gene: TRBV3-1; CDR3 length: 14; CDR3 protein: CASSRDRGTGELFF
V gene: TRBV5-1; CDR3 length: 13; CDR3 protein: CASNLAGNGELLF
V gene: TRBV20-1; CDR3 length: 13; CDR3 protein: CSATSGAYNEQFF
V gene: TRBV18; CDR3 length: 14; CDR3 protein: CASSPGQSDEKLFF
V gene: TRBV28; CDR3 length: 15; CDR3 protein: CASSPPGQGLAEAFF
V gene: TRBV19; CDR3 length: 13; CDR3 protein: CASSLGAGHEQFF
V gene: TRBV18; CDR3 length: 14; CDR3 protein: CASSRGQGYYEQYF
V gene: TRBV11-1; CDR3 length: 15; CDR3 protein: CASRLGGQAYNEQFF
V gene: TRBV2; CDR3 length: 14; CDR3 protein: CASSRQTGGQPQHF
V gene: TRBV5-1; CDR3 length: 13; CDR3 protein: CASKLAGGYEQYF
V gene: TRBV3-1; CDR3 length: 14; CDR3 protein: CASSQEGNTGELFF
V gene: TRBV15; CDR3 length: 13; CDR3 protein: CATSRVGADTQYF
V gene: TRBV7-8; CDR3 length: 14; CDR3 protein: CASRGGRGDYEQYF